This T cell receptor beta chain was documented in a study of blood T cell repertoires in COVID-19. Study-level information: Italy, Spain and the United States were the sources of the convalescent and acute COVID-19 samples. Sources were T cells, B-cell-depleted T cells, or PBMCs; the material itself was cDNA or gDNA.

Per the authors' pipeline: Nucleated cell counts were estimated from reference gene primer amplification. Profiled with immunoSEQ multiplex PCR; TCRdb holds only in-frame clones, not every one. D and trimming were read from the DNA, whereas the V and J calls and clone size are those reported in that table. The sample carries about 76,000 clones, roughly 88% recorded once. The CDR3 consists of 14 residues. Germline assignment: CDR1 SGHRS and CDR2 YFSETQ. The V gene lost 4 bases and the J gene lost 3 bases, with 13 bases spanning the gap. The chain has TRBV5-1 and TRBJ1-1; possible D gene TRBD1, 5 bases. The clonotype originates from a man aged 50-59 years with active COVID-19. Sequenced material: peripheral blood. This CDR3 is CASSREGRDTEAFF. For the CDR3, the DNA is TGCGCCAGCAGCCGAGAGGGGAGGGACACTGAAGCTTTCTTT. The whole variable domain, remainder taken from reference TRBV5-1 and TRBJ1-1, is KAGVTQTPRYLIKTRGQQVTLSCSPISGHRSVSWYQQTPGQGLQFLFEYFSETQRNKGNFPGRFSGRQFSNSRSEMNVSTLELGDSALYLCASSREGRDTEAFFGQGTRLTVV.